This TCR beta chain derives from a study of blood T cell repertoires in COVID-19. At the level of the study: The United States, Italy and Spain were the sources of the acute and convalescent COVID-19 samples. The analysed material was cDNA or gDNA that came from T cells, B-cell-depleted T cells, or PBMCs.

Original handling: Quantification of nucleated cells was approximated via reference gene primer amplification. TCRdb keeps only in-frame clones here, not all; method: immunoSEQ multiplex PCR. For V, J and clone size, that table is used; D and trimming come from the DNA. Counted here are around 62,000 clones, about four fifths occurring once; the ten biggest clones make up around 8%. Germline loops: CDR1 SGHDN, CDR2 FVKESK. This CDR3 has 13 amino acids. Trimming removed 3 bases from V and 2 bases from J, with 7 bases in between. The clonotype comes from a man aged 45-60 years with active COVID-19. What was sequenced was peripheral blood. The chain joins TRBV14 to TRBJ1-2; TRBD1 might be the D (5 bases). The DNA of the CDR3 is TGTGCCAGCAGCCAGGGGGGAAACTATGGCTACACCTTC. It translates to CASSQGGNYGYTF.